What follows describes a single TCR beta chain. No antigen is known for it. This entry comes from a study of T cell repertoires in cytomegalovirus infection. Study information: Both recently identified HLA-C-restricted and well-studied HLA-B-restricted CMV epitopes were used in the study.

CDR3 length equals 15 residues. V was trimmed by 3 bases and J by 1 base, leaving 11 bases between them. Findings of the study overall: HLA-C-restricted CMV-specific TCR beta clonotypes prevailed in the ex vivo response.

TCRdb reprocessed the reads via MiXCR and lists one record per CDR3 protein. The table records 300,000 to 400,000 distinct CDR3 sequences, around 29% of them present only once. The V and J genes are TRBV12-3 or TRBV12-4 and TRBJ2-3; tentatively, D is TRBD1 (6 bases). The sequencing here drew on cultured PBMCs, taken from culture after CMV antigen stimulation. The origin of this receptor is a human donor in good health (CMV status not recorded). Some clones in this sample may be carry-over from other donors' samples. CDR3 amino acids: CASSFAGDGTDTQYF. DNA of the CDR3: TGTGCCAGCAGTTTCGCAGGGGATGGCACAGATACGCAGTATTTT.